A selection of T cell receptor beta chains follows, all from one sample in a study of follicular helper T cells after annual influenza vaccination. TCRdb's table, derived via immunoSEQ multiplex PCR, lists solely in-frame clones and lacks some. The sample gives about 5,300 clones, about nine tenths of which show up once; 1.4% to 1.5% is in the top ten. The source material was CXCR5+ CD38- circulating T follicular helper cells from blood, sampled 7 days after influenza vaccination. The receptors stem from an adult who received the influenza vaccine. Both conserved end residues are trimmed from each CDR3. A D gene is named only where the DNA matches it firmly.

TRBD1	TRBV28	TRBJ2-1	ASRSPGQGLYEQF
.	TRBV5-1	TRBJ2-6	ASSSTGSGANVLT
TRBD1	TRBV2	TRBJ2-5	ASSVSGQGMETQY
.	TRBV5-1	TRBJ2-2	ASSFQGTGELF
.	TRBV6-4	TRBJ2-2	ASTPRVGTGELF
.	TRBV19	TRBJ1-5	ASSPNGRGATQPQH
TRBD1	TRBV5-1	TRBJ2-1	ASSLESGQSSYNEQF
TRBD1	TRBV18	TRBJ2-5	ASSPPNRGETQY
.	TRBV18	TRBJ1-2	ASSPSGRGFAKGYGYT
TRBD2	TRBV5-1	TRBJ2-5	ASRLGLAEETQY